Described below is a single T cell receptor beta chain sequence and its context. No antigen is known for it. The input lacks base qualities; no much larger clone sits a single base away. TCRbeta CDR3 regions were amplified from genomic DNA using the immunoSEQ Assay, a bias-controlled multiplex PCR. For the original study's pipeline: The number of nucleated cells in each sample was estimated from the amplification of reference gene primers within the assay. To quantify the absolute abundance of each unique TCRbeta CDR3 rearrangement, sequence reads were collapsed and filtered. For each sample, productive Simpson clonality was calculated as the square root of Simpson's diversity index over productive rearrangements. Imported from immuneACCESS, the table was reduced by TCRdb to in-frame sequences with V and J called. These copies leave out some clones; in studies compared against another copy, an unresolved V gene accounts for under half, and the cause of the remainder is not known. The V and J calls and clone size were taken over from that table, and D and trimming were inferred from the DNA. Present in this sample are about 150,000 clones, approximately 82% of which were seen just once. The ten largest clonotypes hold roughly 8.9% of the sample.

The data are from a study of blood T cell repertoires in COVID-19 (dated by TCRdb to 2018 to 2020). Regarding the complete study: The collaborator samples originated in the United States, Italy and Spain and spanned the acute and convalescent phases of COVID-19. The prospective study material was composed of cDNA or gDNA derived from T cells, B-cell-depleted T cells, or PBMCs. Where HLA class I and class II types were available, the types were taken from metadata supplied by the sample provider, not from assay-based typing. Subjects who had been exposed to COVID-19, were actively infected with it, or had recovered from it provided the deeply sampled blood TCRbeta repertoires that made up the dataset. A freely available public database, intended as a resource for researchers studying the immune response to SARS-CoV-2, is where the repertoires were released. Samples were obtained from the ongoing ImmuneRACE study (first 160 participants) and from about 1,300 subjects provided by 6 global collaborators. Nearly every sample came with metadata listing a de-identified subject ID, COVID-19 status, age in years and sex. Here is what the overall study found, with its caveats: The amount of clinical and demographic metadata varied by source and participant and was provided uncurated.

Whole blood was collected in K2EDTA tubes by collaborating institutions according to the institutions' own protocols. For TCRbeta analysis, collaborators shipped samples in one of three forms: frozen whole blood, isolated PBMCs, or DNA extracted from either of those sample types. V loses 10 bases at its end and J loses 5 bases; junction bases beyond the gene matches: 7. The germline V gene gives CDR1 as ENHRY and CDR2 as SYGVKD. From cysteine to phenylalanine, the CDR3 is 14 amino acids long. The read is trimmed to its CDR3 DNA, 42 bases read in frame from base 1. The sequenced material came from peripheral blood. This receptor chain uses TRBV10-3 and TRBJ2-5, with 13 bases aligning to TRBD2. The clonotype was recovered from a woman aged 50 to 60 with acute or convalescent COVID-19. The DNA sequence is TGTGCCACCGGGACTAGCGGGAACCTCGAGACCCAGTACTTC. This translates into CATGTSGNLETQYF.